This T cell receptor (beta chain) was recovered during a study of cytomegalovirus exposure and HLA in healthy donors. The CDR3 has 12 amino acids. Germline V gives CDR1 MNHNY, CDR2 SVGAGI (reference sequence). V lost 5 bases, J lost 5 bases, and 9 bases lay in between. In the PCR, 60 Vbeta and 13 Jbeta primers were used. Profiling relied on immunoSEQ multiplex PCR, and the TCRdb table lists in-frame clones only, not all of them. The sample contains tens of thousands of clones, 79% of which appear only once. The origin of this receptor is a young man in good health and CMV-seronegative. The chain links TRBV6-6 to TRBJ1-1; maybe TRBD1 (6 bases). Sample: PBMCs. CDR3 DNA: TGTGCCAGCAGTAAACAGGGTACTGAAGCTTTCTTT. Encoded protein: CASSKQGTEAFF.